The subject of this entry is one T cell receptor beta chain. The antigen remains undetermined. The entry originates in a study of shared clonotypes between healthy human individuals. General study points: The represented genetic and exposure-history diversity was limited by the small number of donors. Among the subsets, naive ones generally showed larger estimated richness than memory ones.

Measured with immunoSEQ multiplex PCR; TCRdb has only the in-frame clones, and not every one. The data show about 1.5 million clones, under 99% seen once. CD45RA-negative memory and CD45RA+ naive subsets were split from the CD4+ cells. This TCR was sampled from a man younger than 40 in good health. Sequencing input: naive CD4+ T cells sorted from blood. Subset specified: CD45RA+ positively selected.

The CDR3 DNA sequence: TGTGCCAGCAGTCACAGGGAGGGGGATCAGCCCCAGCATTTT. This gives the protein CASSHREGDQPQHF. The chain carries TRBV6-4 and TRBJ1-5, with a weak D call TRBD1 (6 bases). The length of the CDR3 is 14 residues. Germline CDR1 and CDR2: MRHNA and SNTAGT. V lost 5 bases and J lost 5, with 13 bases in between.